This paragraph reports one TCR beta chain. Its target is not known. These data come from a study of cytomegalovirus exposure and HLA in healthy donors. Use of 60 Vbeta and 13 Jbeta primers characterized the PCR. Libraries were prepared by immunoSEQ multiplex PCR; TCRdb keeps only in-frame clonotypes and omits some of them. The sample includes some 150,000 clones. Germline CDR1 reads MGHRA; CDR2 reads YSYEKL. The CDR3 is 14 amino acids. Between the trimmed V and J ends, which lost 0 bases and 0 bases, there was a span of 4 bases. Notes on the study in general: Analysis was carried out at a later point, and it linked a missense DCLRE1C variant to TCR beta V- and J-gene trimming. Follow-up analysis found HLA locus-dependent TCR association rates, highest for DRB1 and lowest for HLA-C. An Asian-associated ancestry cluster reportedly showed fewer N-insertions than the roughly 670-donor mean in a later analysis. The authors judged a highly shared variant cluster likely a sequencing artifact.

The source is a woman under 30 in good health and CMV-seronegative. The source material was PBMCs. The chain uses TRBV4-1 and TRBJ2-3; unclear D gene. Written as DNA, the CDR3 is TGCGCCAGCAGCCAAGATCTTAGCACAGATACGCAGTATTTT. Amino acid sequence: CASSQDLSTDTQYF.